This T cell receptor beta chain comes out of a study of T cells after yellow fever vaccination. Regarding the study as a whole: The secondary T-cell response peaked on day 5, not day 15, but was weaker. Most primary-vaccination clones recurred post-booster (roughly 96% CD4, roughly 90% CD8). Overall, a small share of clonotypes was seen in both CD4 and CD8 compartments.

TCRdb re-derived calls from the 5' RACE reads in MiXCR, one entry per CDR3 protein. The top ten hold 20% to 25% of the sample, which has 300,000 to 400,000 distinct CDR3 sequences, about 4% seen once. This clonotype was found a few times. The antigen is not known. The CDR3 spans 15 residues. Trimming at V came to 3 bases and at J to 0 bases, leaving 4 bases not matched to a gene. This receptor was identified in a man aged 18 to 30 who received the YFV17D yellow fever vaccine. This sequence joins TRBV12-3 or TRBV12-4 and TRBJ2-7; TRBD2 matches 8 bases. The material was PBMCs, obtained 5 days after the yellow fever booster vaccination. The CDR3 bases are TGTGCCAGCAGTTTTAGCGGGGTGAGCTCCTACGAGCAGTACTTC. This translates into CASSFSGVSSYEQYF.